A single sample gave rise to the 7 T cell receptor beta chains below, sequenced in a study of cytomegalovirus exposure and HLA in healthy donors. Generated by immunoSEQ multiplex PCR, the TCRdb table keeps only in-frame clones and is missing some. The data show some 350,000 clones, 87% seen once. Sequencing used PBMCs. The receptors were sampled from a woman in her thirties in good health and CMV-seropositive.

The genes are TRBV7-6 and TRBJ2-2; D ambiguous. The CDR3 has 16 residues. V shed 5 bases and J shed 1 base, with 14 bases lying between them. Germline CDR1 is SGHVS and CDR2 is FNYEAQ. The CDR3 coding sequence is TGTGCCAGCAGCCCCGGGCTTAGTTTGAACACCGGGGAGCTGTTTTTT. Translation: CASSPGLSLNTGELFF. Full variable domain (missing parts from reference TRBV7-6 and TRBJ2-2): GAGVSQSPRYKVTKRGQDVALRCDPISGHVSLYWYRQALGQGPEFLTYFNYEAQQDKSGLPNDRFSAERPEGSISTLTIQRTEQRDSAMYRCASSPGLSLNTGELFFGEGSRLTVL.

The chain carries TRBV2 and TRBJ1-5; D is ambiguous. V lost 2 bases and J 6 bases, leaving 8 bases between the germline ends. The CDR3 spans 13 residues. Germline-derived CDR1 and CDR2 are SNHLY and FYNNEI. The CDR3 bases are TGTGCCAGCAGTGAAAGCGGGCCTCAGCCCCAGCATTTT. Protein: CASSESGPQPQHF.

The chain couples TRBV11-2 to TRBJ2-3; 8 bases are shared with TRBD1. Per germline, CDR1 SGHAT and CDR2 FQNNGV. The CDR3 runs 14 residues. The J segment lost 2 bases and the V segment lost 5 bases, leaving 3 bases of the junction unmatched. The CDR3 loop reads CASSATGVTDTQYF. CDR3 nucleotides: TGTGCCAGCAGCGCGACAGGGGTCACAGATACGCAGTATTTT.

The chain links TRBV5-6 to TRBJ1-5, with unresolved D. The CDR3 has 12 residues. Germline CDR1 SGHDT, CDR2 YYEEEE. Deletions cut 4 bases from V and 4 bases from J, with 6 bases between. In DNA form, the CDR3 reads TGTGCCAGCAGCCGAGGGAATCAGCCCCAGCATTTT. This gives the protein CASSRGNQPQHF.

The genes are TRBV1 and TRBJ2-4; TRBD1 reflects the table's D call only, with no check against the DNA. TRBV1 is listed as a pseudogene. The CDR3 totals 13 residues. The CDR3 here is CTRPSAGKNIQYF. The CDR3, as DNA: TGCACCAGGCCTTCGGCAGGAAAAAACATTCAGTACTTC.

This clone has more than one count but fewer than ten. The CDR3 DNA follows: TGTGCCAGCAGTTATTCGGGCCTTTACGAGCAGTACTTC. It yields the protein CASSYSGLYEQYF. The chain is built from TRBV27 and TRBJ2-7; no reliable D call. There are 13 residues in the CDR3. Trimming shortened V by 4 bases and J by 4 bases, and 11 bases separated the two germline ends. Looked up from germline, CDR1 is MNHEY and CDR2 is SMNVEV (reference sequence).

The CDR3 is CASSLGPGIQETQYF. The DNA of the CDR3 is TGCGCCAGCAGCTTGGGCCCAGGAATCCAAGAGACCCAGTACTTC. The V and J genes are TRBV5-1 and TRBJ2-5, with unresolved D. V lost 0 bases to trimming and J lost 1 base, with 10 bases between them. This CDR3 spans 15 amino acids. Germline V gene data show CDR1 as SGHRS and CDR2 as YFSETQ.